The clone carrying this T cell receptor beta chain was picked up a small number of times. Its antigen is still unknown. Per germline, CDR1 SNHLY and CDR2 FYNNEI. The ends were cut back, 6 bases at V and 0 bases at J, with 9 bases in the middle. The CDR3 covers 15 residues. One entry per CDR3 protein, called by TCRdb with MiXCR from the 5' RACE reads. Of about 290,000 distinct CDR3 sequences listed, 15% to 20% are singletons. These data are taken from a study of T-cell memory formation after mild COVID-19. At the level of the study: TCR clusters were mostly confined to one donor each.

Study-wide points: The study found contracting CD4+ clones mainly in CM and EM and contracting CD8+ clones in EMRA. Researchers found some responding clones in pre-infection memory, a sign that cross-reactive memory joined. Clones contracting over day 15 to 85 were CD4/CD8 balanced, with later expanders leaning CD4+.

Material: PBMCs or a T cell subset sorted from them (not recorded which). The rearrangement links TRBV2 to TRBJ2-6; possible D gene TRBD1, 6 bases. This clonotype was sampled from a man younger than 35 who had mild COVID-19 (a few samples of this study predate the infection). Cell type and time point are not known. CDR3 in amino acids: CASRVQGSGANVLTF. For the CDR3, the DNA is TGTGCCAGCAGAGTACAGGGCTCTGGGGCCAACGTCCTGACTTTC.